The 11 T cell receptor beta chains below all came from one sample that was sequenced in a study of control samples from healthy donors and cancer patients. The table came from immunoSEQ multiplex PCR; TCRdb's copy has only in-frame clones and leaves some out. This table holds more than 65,000 clones, 70% to 90% found once. The specimen was PBMCs. These receptors were collected from a woman in her sixties with head and neck cancer.

The chain links TRBV6-6 to TRBJ1-1; D possibly corresponds to TRBD1 (5 bases). Per germline, CDR1 MNHNY and CDR2 SVGAGI (reference sequence). The CDR3 has 14 residues. Trimming took 2 bases from V and 1 from J, leaving 8 bases between them. The CDR3 DNA sequence: TGTGCCAGCAGTTACGGGGGGGGGAACACTGAAGCTTTCTTT. Translated, it gives CASSYGGGNTEAFF.

The DNA for the CDR3 is TGTGCCAGTGGACCCGGCACCGGGGAGCTGTTTTTT. This sequence encodes CASGPGTGELFF. The chain employs TRBV13 and TRBJ2-2; the D is unclear. The ends were cut back, 9 bases at V and 4 bases at J, with 9 bases in the middle. CDR3 length equals 12 residues. Germline assignment: CDR1 PRHDT and CDR2 FYEKMQ (reference sequence).

The chain links TRBV7-2 to TRBJ2-7, with D maybe TRBD1 (5 bases). The germline V gene has CDR1 SGHTA and CDR2 FQGNSA. CDR3 length equals 14 residues. V lost 5 bases to trimming and J lost 2 bases, with 13 bases between them. The DNA for the CDR3 is TGTGCCAGCAGCACACGGCAGGGTACCTACGAGCAGTACTTC. Protein product: CASSTRQGTYEQYF.

This clone was seen only once. The chain links TRBV5-6 to TRBJ1-5; D not resolved. From germline, CDR1 is SGHDT and CDR2 YYEEEE. There are 14 residues in the CDR3. Trimming left V 3 bases short and J 0 bases short, with 7 bases between. DNA for the CDR3: TGTGCCAGCAGCTCATACGATAGCAATCAGCCCCAGCATTTT. It yields the protein CASSSYDSNQPQHF.

The J gene is TRBJ2-3, the V gene TRBV19; no clear D gene. The CDR3 spans 16 residues. CDR1 and CDR2 (germline): LNHDA, SQIVND (reference sequence). The ends were cut back, 3 bases at V and 0 bases at J, with 13 bases in the middle. The CDR3 nucleotides read TGTGCCAGTAGTATTCGGTCAACACCTAGCACAGATACGCAGTATTTT. It is translated as CASSIRSTPSTDTQYF.

The gene calls are TRBV2 and TRBJ2-5; D is tentatively TRBD1 or TRBD2 (5 bases each). The germline V gene encodes CDR1 SNHLY and CDR2 FYNNEI. V was shortened by 6 bases and J by 4 bases, with 12 bases between the two germline ends. This CDR3 is built from 13 residues. The CDR3 coding sequence is TGTGCCAGCAGCCGGGGCAGTGGAGAGACCCAGTACTTC. This encodes CASSRGSGETQYF.

The chain joins TRBV7-6 to TRBJ2-1; 14 bases match TRBD2. The germline CDR1 and CDR2 sequences are SGHVS and FNYEAQ. The ends lost 2 bases at V and 5 bases at J; junction bases unmatched: 8. The CDR3 sequence is 18 residues long. The DNA for the CDR3 is TGTGCCAGCAGCTTACCCGGGACTAGCGGGAGCAATAACAATGAGCAGTTCTTC. Protein product: CASSLPGTSGSNNNEQFF.

The chain uses TRBV6-6 and TRBJ2-3; tentatively, D is TRBD2 (6 bases). The CDR3 consists of 15 residues. Looked up from germline, CDR1 is MNHNY and CDR2 is SVGAGI (reference sequence). V lost 1 base, J lost 2 bases, and 10 bases lay in between. The CDR3 DNA follows: TGTGCCAGCAGTTACTTCGGGAGAAACACAGATACGCAGTATTTT. Protein: CASSYFGRNTDTQYF.

The chain joins TRBV5-1 to TRBJ1-1; 9 bases agree with TRBD1. Germline CDR1 reads SGHRS; CDR2 reads YFSETQ. V dropped 4 bases and J dropped 0; count of bases not matched to a gene: 1. This CDR3 region has 14 residues. The CDR3 DNA reads TGCGCCAGCAGCGGGACAGGGATGAACACTGAAGCTTTCTTT. Its protein product is CASSGTGMNTEAFF.

The rearrangement uses TRBV4-1 and TRBJ1-2; 7 bases fit TRBD1. There are 14 residues in the CDR3. Looked up from germline, CDR1 is MGHRA and CDR2 is YSYEKL. The ends lost 2 bases at V and 3 bases at J; junction bases unmatched: 3. This CDR3 is CASSQRQGDYGYTF. The DNA of the CDR3 is TGCGCCAGCAGCCAAAGACAGGGAGACTATGGCTACACCTTC.

The V gene is TRBV27, the J gene TRBJ2-3; TRBD2 is a possible D gene (7 bases). This CDR3 region has 18 residues. Germline CDR1 reads MNHEY; CDR2 reads SMNVEV (reference sequence). Trimming removed 1 base from V and 5 bases from J, with 22 bases in between. The CDR3 coding sequence is TGTGCCAGCAGTTTATACGCCAGGTTAGGGGGGGTCGGAGATACGCAGTATTTT. Translation gives CASSLYARLGGVGDTQYF.